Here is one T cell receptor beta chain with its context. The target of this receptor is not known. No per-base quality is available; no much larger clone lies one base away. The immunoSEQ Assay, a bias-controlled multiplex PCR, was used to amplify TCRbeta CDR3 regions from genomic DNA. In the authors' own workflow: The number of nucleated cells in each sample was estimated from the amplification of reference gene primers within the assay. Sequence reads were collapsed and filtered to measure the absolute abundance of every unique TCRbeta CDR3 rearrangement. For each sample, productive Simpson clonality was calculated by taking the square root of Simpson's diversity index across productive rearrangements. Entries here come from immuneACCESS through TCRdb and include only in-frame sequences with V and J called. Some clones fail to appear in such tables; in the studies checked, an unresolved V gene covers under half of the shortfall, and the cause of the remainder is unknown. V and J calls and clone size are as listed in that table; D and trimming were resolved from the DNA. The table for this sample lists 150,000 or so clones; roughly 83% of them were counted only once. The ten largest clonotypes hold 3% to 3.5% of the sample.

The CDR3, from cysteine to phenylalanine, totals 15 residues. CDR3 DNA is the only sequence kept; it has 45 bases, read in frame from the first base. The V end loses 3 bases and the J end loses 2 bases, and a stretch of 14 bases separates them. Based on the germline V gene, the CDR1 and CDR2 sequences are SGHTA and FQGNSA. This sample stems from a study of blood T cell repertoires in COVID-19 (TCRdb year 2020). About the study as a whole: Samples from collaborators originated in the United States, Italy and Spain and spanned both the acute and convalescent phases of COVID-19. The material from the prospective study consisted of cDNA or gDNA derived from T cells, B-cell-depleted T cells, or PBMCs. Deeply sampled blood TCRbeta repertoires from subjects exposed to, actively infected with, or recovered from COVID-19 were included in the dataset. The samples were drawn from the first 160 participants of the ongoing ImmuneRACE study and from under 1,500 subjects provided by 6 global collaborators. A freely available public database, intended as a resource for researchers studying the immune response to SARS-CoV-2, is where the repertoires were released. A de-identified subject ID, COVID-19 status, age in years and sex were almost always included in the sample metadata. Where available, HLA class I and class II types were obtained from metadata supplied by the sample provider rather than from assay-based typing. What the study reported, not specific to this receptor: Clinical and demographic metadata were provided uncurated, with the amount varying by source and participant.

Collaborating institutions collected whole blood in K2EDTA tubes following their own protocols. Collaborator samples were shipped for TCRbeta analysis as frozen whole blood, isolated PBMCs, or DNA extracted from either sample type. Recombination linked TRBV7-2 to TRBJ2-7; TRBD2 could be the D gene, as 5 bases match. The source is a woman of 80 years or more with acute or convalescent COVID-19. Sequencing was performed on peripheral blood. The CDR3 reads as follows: CASSFSLLGTYEQYF. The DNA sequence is TGTGCCAGCAGCTTCTCCCTCCTCGGGACCTACGAGCAGTACTTC.